Given below is one T cell receptor (beta chain) in context. Its specificity is not known. The CDR3 covers 14 residues. Trimming removed 0 bases at V and 2 bases at J, with 8 bases between. Germline V lookup: CDR1 PRHDT, CDR2 FYEKMQ (reference sequence). The data were obtained in a study of regulatory T cells in long-lasting Graves disease. Study results and limitations: Study was limited to peripheral blood, excluding thyroid tissue.

Time point in this sample: persistent/refractory GD, antithyroid drugs over 5 years with positive TRAb. Generation of the TCR library employed RNA extracted from PBMCs. Graves' disease diagnoses followed American Thyroid Association guidelines. Arm-PCR of CDR3 regions and iRepertoire HTBI primers were the basis on which TCR beta libraries were built. TCRdb used MiXCR to reprocess the multiplex PCR reads, holding one entry per CDR3 protein. The table shows approximately 290,000 distinct CDR3 sequences, with roughly a fifth occurring only once. The chain employs TRBV13 and TRBJ2-7, with no clear D. Material: peripheral blood mononuclear cells (PBMCs), obtained when the disease was refractory, from a patient treated with antithyroid drugs. This clonotype was sampled from a female donor with Graves disease. The CDR3 DNA sequence: TGTGCCAGCAGCTTAGGTAGCAATCCCTACGAGCAGTACTTC. Amino acid sequence: CASSLGSNPYEQYF.